What follows describes a single TCR beta chain. The data were taken from a study of naive and memory T cell subsets. Alpha and beta constant region primers primed reverse transcription for blood and skin samples. Ligated cDNA underwent four rounds of PCR with nested alpha and beta constant region primers and SP2. In TCRdb, the 5' RACE reads were re-called with MiXCR into one record per CDR3 protein. The table lists 20,000 to 30,000 distinct CDR3 sequences, under 25% of them singletons. The CDR3 is made up of 11 amino acids. Germline loops: CDR1 SQVTM, CDR2 ANQGSEA. After removal of 7 bases from V and 8 bases from J, the junction contained 5 bases not matched to a gene. Whole-blood samples were under 3 ml of peripheral blood from healthy adult volunteers. A UMI-containing oligonucleotide was joined by 3' ligation to the TCR cDNA template. Reverse transcription used DNase-treated unsorted total RNA, aiming for about 1 to 1000 ng.

This TCR came from a female donor in good health. The V call is TRBV29-1, the J call TRBJ2-1; 7 nucleotides align to TRBD2. CDR3 loop: CSAGGRDEQFF. The CDR3 region has the DNA TGCAGCGCCGGGGGGAGGGATGAGCAGTTCTTC.